This T cell receptor beta chain derives from a study of blood T cell repertoires in COVID-19. The V gene's germline CDR1 is SGHDN and CDR2 FVKESK. CDR3 length equals 14 residues. Trimming shortened V by 7 bases and J by 5 bases, and 14 bases separated the two germline ends. Measured with immunoSEQ multiplex PCR; TCRdb has only the in-frame clones, and not every one. The table lists about 52,000 clones, roughly 91% of them singletons. This chain links TRBV14 with TRBJ2-2; TRBD1 might be the D (5 bases). Sample: peripheral blood. This TCR derives from a human donor in a cohort sampled during active COVID-19. DNA of the CDR3: TGTGCCAGCAACGACACAGGTCGAACCGGGGAGCTGTTTTTT. It yields the protein CASNDTGRTGELFF. The variable domain in full, completed from reference TRBV14 and TRBJ2-2, reads EAGVTQFPSHSVIEKGQTVTLRCDPISGHDNLYWYRRVMGKEIKFLLHFVKESKQDESGMPNNRFLAERTGGTYSTLKVQPAELEDSGVYFCASNDTGRTGELFFGEGSRLTVL.